The rows below give T cell receptor beta chains drawn from one sample of a study of cytomegalovirus exposure and HLA in healthy donors. The method was immunoSEQ multiplex PCR; TCRdb's version includes in-frame clones alone and lacks a portion of them. The data hold around 100,000 clones, with roughly four fifths observed a single time. The sample consisted of PBMCs. The receptors were gathered from a woman between 18 and 30 years old in good health and CMV-seronegative. The CDR3 runs from the conserved cysteine through the conserved F or W. Each record gives: J gene, V gene, D gene, clone size, CDR3 DNA, CDR3 protein. The D gene is left open where the match is weak. Clone size is stated in some rows and not others, as once, few, many or a class when expanded.

TRBJ1-4	TRBV4-1	NA	few	TGCGCCAGCAGCCCCATTGGACAGCGAACAAATGAAAAACTGTTTTTT	CASSPIGQRTNEKLFF
TRBJ2-5	TRBV4-1	NA	NA	TGCGCCAGCAGCCAAGATCTGGGTAGCGGAATTCTAGAGACCCAGTACTTC	CASSQDLGSGILETQYF
TRBJ2-7	TRBV21-1	NA	NA	TGTGCCAGCAGCAAAGTCCGCGGTAGGACAGGTCGGTACGAGCAGTACTTC	CASSKVRGRTGRYEQYF
TRBJ1-3	TRBV5-5	NA	NA	TGTGCCAGCAGCTTGGCAGGGGCATCTGGAAACACCATATATTTT	CASSLAGASGNTIYF
TRBJ1-2	TRBV5-4	TRBD1	NA	TGTGCCAGCAGCTTGGGTCTAAACCGGGACAGGGGGCTTGGCTACACCTTC	CASSLGLNRDRGLGYTF
TRBJ1-1	TRBV6-4	NA	NA	TGTGCCAGCAGTGAACAGCCGAACACTGAAGCTTTCTTT	CASSEQPNTEAFF
TRBJ1-1	TRBV27	TRBD1	NA	TGTGCCAGCAGTTTCAGGGGGAGTGAAGCTTTCTTT	CASSFRGSEAFF
TRBJ2-4	TRBV6-1	NA	NA	TGTGCCAGCAGTTCCCGGGCCCTAGGGGTGGACATTCAGTACTTC	CASSSRALGVDIQYF
TRBJ2-5	TRBV9	TRBD2	NA	TGTGCCAGCAGCGGTGGGGGGGGGTTACAAGAGACCCAGTACTTC	CASSGGGGLQETQYF
TRBJ2-1	TRBV5-6	NA	few	TGTGCCAGCAGCTTGGTCGGGGTTCCTGGCTTCTACAATGAGCAGTTCTTC	CASSLVGVPGFYNEQFF
TRBJ1-1	TRBV28	NA	NA	TGTGCCAGCATCTACGACTGGAACACTGAAGCTTTCTTT	CASIYDWNTEAFF
TRBJ1-1	TRBV5-4	NA	NA	TGTGCCAGCAGCTTGGACAGGGAGTACACTGAAGCTTTCTTT	CASSLDREYTEAFF
TRBJ1-2	TRBV7-6	TRBD1	once	TGTGCCAGCAGTCCCGGGACAGGGTTAGGCTACACCTTC	CASSPGTGLGYTF
TRBJ1-2	TRBV2	NA	NA	TGTGCCAGCCGGGGGTTCAAGGGTGGCTACACCTTC	CASRGFKGGYTF
TRBJ1-5	TRBV7-6	NA	NA	TGTGCCAGCAGCTTAGCTCAGGGTGACAATCAGCCCCAGCATTTT	CASSLAQGDNQPQHF
TRBJ1-2	TRBV7-2	NA	NA	TGTGCCAGCAGCCCCTACGCTTTTGGCTACACCTTC	CASSPYAFGYTF
TRBJ2-5	TRBV5-6	NA	NA	TGTGCCAGCAGCCCACACCTCCAAGAGACCCAGTACTTC	CASSPHLQETQYF
TRBJ2-3	TRBV5-6	TRBD1	NA	TGTGCCAGCAGCTCGCCGGGACAGGGTACAGATACGCAGTATTTT	CASSSPGQGTDTQYF
TRBJ2-3	TRBV6-4	NA	NA	TGTGCCAGCAGTCGAGCGGCCACAGATACGCAGTATTTT	CASSRAATDTQYF
TRBJ2-4	TRBV20-1	NA	NA	TGCAGTCCTTCCCTCGGAAACATTCAGTACTTC	CSPSLGNIQYF
TRBJ2-7	TRBV28	NA	few	TGTGCCAGCAGTCCGGGACTCAACTCCTACGAGCAGTACTTC	CASSPGLNSYEQYF
TRBJ1-4	TRBV11-3	NA	NA	TGTGCCAGCAGGAGTTCAACTAATGAAAAACTGTTTTTT	CASRSSTNEKLFF
TRBJ2-7	TRBV6-5	TRBD2	NA	TGTGCCAGCACTAGCGGGAACGAGCAGTACTTC	CASTSGNEQYF
TRBJ1-2	TRBV20-1	NA	once	TGCAGTGCTCCGGGTTTGGGCTACACCTTC	CSAPGLGYTF
TRBJ1-4	TRBV2	NA	NA	TGTGCCAGCAGTGTGGGGCAGGCAACTAATGAAAAACTGTTTTTT	CASSVGQATNEKLFF
TRBJ1-5	TRBV6-1	NA	NA	TGTGCCAGCACCGGGCAGGGAAATAGCAATCAGCCCCAGCATTTT	CASTGQGNSNQPQHF
TRBJ2-3	TRBV2	TRBD2	NA	TGTGCCGTCCCGGGAGGTGCGGGGGGGCCAGATACGCAGTATTTT	CAVPGGAGGPDTQYF
TRBJ1-4	TRBV4-3	TRBD1	few	TGCGCCAGCAGCTCACGGACAGGGCCGAGAGAAAAACTGTTTTTT	CASSSRTGPREKLFF
TRBJ2-7	TRBV20-1	NA	NA	TGCAGTGCTAGAAATAGCTACGAGCAGTACTTC	CSARNSYEQYF
TRBJ2-2	TRBV5-4	TRBD1	few	TGTGCCAGCAGCCGTGCCGGGACAGGGTACGGGGAGCTGTTTTTT	CASSRAGTGYGELFF
TRBJ1-2	TRBV6-1	NA	NA	TGTGCCAGCAGTGAAGAGAGGGTGGCTGTGAGCAGCTACACCTTC	CASSEERVAVSSYTF
TRBJ1-1	TRBV2	NA	NA	TGTGCCAGCAGTGGATCCTATGAAGCTTTCTTT	CASSGSYEAFF
TRBJ1-1	TRBV18	NA	NA	TGTGCCAGCTCACCACCTAGCGGGGGGAACACTGAAGCTTTCTTT	CASSPPSGGNTEAFF
TRBJ1-1	TRBV30	NA	NA	TGTGCCTGGTCACGAACAGTTATGAACACTGAAGCTTTCTTT	CAWSRTVMNTEAFF
TRBJ2-1	TRBV13	NA	NA	TGTGCCAGCAGGGCTAGTAACAATGAGCAGTTCTTC	CASRASNNEQFF
TRBJ2-6	TRBV19	NA	NA	TGTGCCAGTATCCTTGGTCCCGGGACTGGGGCCAACGTCCTGACTTTC	CASILGPGTGANVLTF
TRBJ1-2	TRBV5-4	NA	NA	TGTGCCAGCAGCTTGACTCAGGGCGGCAACTATGGCTACACCTTC	CASSLTQGGNYGYTF
TRBJ2-5	TRBV11-2	NA	NA	TGTGCCAGCAGCTTAACGGGTGAGACCCAGTACTTC	CASSLTGETQYF
TRBJ1-2	TRBV28	NA	NA	TGTGCCAGCAACACCGGGGAAGTATATGGCTACACCTTC	CASNTGEVYGYTF
TRBJ2-7	TRBV6-5	TRBD2	NA	TGTGCCAGCAGCGGCCCCGGGGGGGCCTACGAGCAGTACTTC	CASSGPGGAYEQYF
TRBJ1-1	TRBV21-1	NA	NA	TGTGCCAGTACCCCAGGTGACACTGAAGCTTTCTTT	CASTPGDTEAFF
TRBJ2-3	TRBV7-9	TRBD2	NA	TGTGCCAGCAGCAATAGCGGGAGGGCCACAGATACGCAGTATTTT	CASSNSGRATDTQYF
TRBJ1-3	TRBV4-2	TRBD1	few	TGTGCCAGCAGCCCTGGGACAGACTCTGGAAACACCATATATTTT	CASSPGTDSGNTIYF
TRBJ2-2	TRBV11-2	TRBD1	NA	TGTGCCAGCAGCTTAGGGACAGGGGGCCCGGAGCTGTTTTTT	CASSLGTGGPELFF
TRBJ2-3	TRBV11-2	NA	few	TGTGCCAGCAGCATGCGGGGGCTAGCAGATACGCAGTATTTT	CASSMRGLADTQYF
TRBJ1-6	TRBV19	NA	NA	TGTGCCAGTAGTAACCTCGGCTCGAGCGGTTCACCCCTCCACTTT	CASSNLGSSGSPLHF
TRBJ1-1	TRBV7-2	NA	NA	TGTGCCAGCAGCGCCGGGGGATTGGGGAACACTGAAGCTTTCTTT	CASSAGGLGNTEAFF
TRBJ2-7	TRBV10-3	TRBD2	NA	TGTGCCATCGGGAGCAAGCGGGAGTCTGCCTACGAGCAGTACTTC	CAIGSKRESAYEQYF
TRBJ1-2	TRBV7-2	TRBD1	once	TGTGCCAGCAGCCGGGACAGGTCTAACTATGGCTACACCTTC	CASSRDRSNYGYTF